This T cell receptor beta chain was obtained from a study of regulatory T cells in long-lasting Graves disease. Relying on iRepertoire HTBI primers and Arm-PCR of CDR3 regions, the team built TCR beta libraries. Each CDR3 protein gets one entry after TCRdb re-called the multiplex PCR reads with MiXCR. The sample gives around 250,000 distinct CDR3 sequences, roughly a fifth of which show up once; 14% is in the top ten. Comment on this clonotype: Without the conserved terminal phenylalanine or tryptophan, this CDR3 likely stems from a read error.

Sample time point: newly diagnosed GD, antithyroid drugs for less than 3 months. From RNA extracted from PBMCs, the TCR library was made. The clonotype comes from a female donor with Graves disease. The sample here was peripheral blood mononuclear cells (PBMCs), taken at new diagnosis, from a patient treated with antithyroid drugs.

DNA of the CDR3: TGCAGTGCTAGAGATTATTCATCCGGGGAGCTGTTTCTT. It codes for CSARDYSSGELFL. The chain couples TRBV20-1 to TRBJ2-2; no firm D call. Trimming removed 0 bases from V and 6 bases from J, with 8 bases in between. Germline-derived CDR1 and CDR2 are DFQATT and SNEGSKA (reference sequence). The CDR3 spans 13 residues.